The entry below gives a single T cell receptor beta chain sequence along with its context. What antigen it recognizes has not been identified. No per-base quality is available; no much larger clone lies one base away. Using the deep immunoSEQ assay, multiplex PCR amplified TCR CDR3 regions from genomic DNA. Extracted genomic DNA from each cell subset was distributed evenly across all wells of several immunoSEQ 96-well plates, and each plate was treated as a replicate. Each replicate PCR for sorted subsets received around 0.2 ug genomic DNA, equal to around 32,000 T cell genomes. Purified libraries were quantified with a Qubit 3.0 fluorometer, sized on a Bioanalyzer 2100, and re-quantified with the KAPA Library Quantification kit. Each immunoSEQ 96-well plate was sequenced on its own single-read 150-cycle Illumina NextSeq 550 flow cell. Under the source paper's analysis protocol: Because the immunoSEQ output included only junctional sequences and no quality scores, the filtering could not be the same as the filtering used for full-length reads. Sequences were annotated with PyIR, a Python wrapper for IgBLAST v1.9, using IMGT germline references to assign V/J genes and CDR3. Any read was removed if the V/J assignment was weak (E-value above 1e-6), the CDR3 was missing, or the read contained stop codons, out-of-frame junctions, or ambiguous translated residues. V3J clonotypes were defined as sequences sharing an identical inferred V gene, J gene, and CDR3 amino acid sequence. Percentage overlap between repertoires was calculated by dividing the number of shared unique clonotypes by the size of the smaller repertoire. Richness of each repertoire was evaluated using RTK rarefaction, the Chao1 estimator, and Recon v2.1 estimates of unobserved clonotypes. Generation probabilities for all TCRbeta clonotypes obtained by the gDNA method from a handful of donors were computed using OLGA. This immuneACCESS table, as held by TCRdb, lists in-frame sequences with V and J called but not all clones. Of the missing ones, under half trace to an unresolved V gene in checked studies; the others have no known cause. V, J and clone size are taken as reported in that table, and D and trimming were inferred from the DNA itself. The sample table shows roughly 2.4 million clones, and almost 96% are seen once. In total, the top ten clones hold around 0.13% of the sample.

The donors were healthy, HIV-negative adults with no recently reported acute infections or vaccinations. Every donor was a Caucasian adult residing in Nashville, Tennessee, USA. Magnetic negative selection was used to enrich CD4+ T cells, after which naive cells were positively selected on CD45RA and the negative fraction became the memory subset. Blood was collected by leukapheresis, and PBMCs were isolated by Ficoll-Histopaque density gradient centrifugation and then cryopreserved in liquid nitrogen vapor phase. Purity and quantity of every magnetically sorted T cell population were checked by analytical flow cytometry. From each sorted fraction, genomic DNA was isolated and quantified by UV absorbance on a Nanodrop 2000c. Via the germline V gene, CDR1 is MNHEY and CDR2 SVGAGI. The cysteine opens and the phenylalanine closes a CDR3 of 13 amino acids. The DNA shown is the 39-base CDR3, in frame from base 1. V is cut by 6 bases and J by 7 bases, and the space between the germline ends is 10 bases.

The sample is drawn from a study of shared clonotypes between healthy human individuals (dated by TCRdb to 2018 to 2020). A note on the overall study: Three men and a couple of women, aged 18 to 49 years, made up the cohort. For each donor, CD4 naive and CD4 memory were each run on three plates, CD8 naive on two plates, and CD8 memory on one plate. The study deeply sequenced blood TCR repertoires of about 5 healthy adults to estimate repertoire size and the extent of clonotype sharing between individuals. Libraries were prepared and TCR repertoires were sequenced by different laboratories using diverse techniques, in order to increase sequencing depth and limit assay-specific biases. Leukapheresis yielded between about 0.9 and 10 billion PBMCs per donor. What the authors observed across the whole study: Sharing across several donors was observed for around 5% of naive CD4, about 3.2% of naive CD8, over 2% of memory CD4, and about 0.4% of memory CD8 clonotypes. The small number of donors limited the genetic and exposure-history diversity represented. Compared with non-shared clonotypes, clonotypes shared by all four sorted-subset donors had higher generation probabilities. Larger estimated clonotype richness was generally found for naive subsets than for memory subsets. Sampling was restricted to blood, and TCR repertoires in tissues likely differ from the TCR repertoires found in blood. Rarefaction of sorted-subset datasets indicated incomplete sequencing despite the large sequencing depth. Pairwise subsampling indicated that sequencing depth was expected to affect the degree of clonotype sharing among donors.

The V gene is TRBV6-5 and the J gene is TRBJ1-6; matching of 6 bases hints at TRBD1 as the D gene. The sequenced sample consisted of naive CD4+ T cells sorted from blood. The cell subset or site label of this sample denotes: CD45RA+ positively selected. The sequence derives from a man younger than 35 in good health. The nucleotides are TGTGCCAGCAGATCCACAGGGAATTCACCCCTCCACTTT. It translates as CASRSTGNSPLHF.